The next 27 T cell receptor beta chains were all read from a single sample in a study of blood T cell repertoires in COVID-19. TCRdb's table, derived via immunoSEQ multiplex PCR, lists solely in-frame clones and lacks some. The sample has approximately 130,000 clones, roughly 79% seen once. Material: peripheral blood. These receptors all stem from a man aged 80 or over with acute or convalescent COVID-19.

This clone was recorded a few times. This sequence joins TRBV5-4 and TRBJ2-3, with 10 nucleotides matching TRBD1. CDR3 length: 16 amino acids. J was trimmed by 2 bases and V by 7 bases; bases with no gene match: 10. CDR1 SGHNT and CDR2 YYREEE come from the germline V gene (reference sequence). CDR3 sequence (DNA): TGTGCCAGCGGCGATTGGGGGACAGGGGCCACAGATACGCAGTATTTT. Encoded protein: CASGDWGTGATDTQYF.

The chain couples TRBV7-2 to TRBJ2-3; 9 bases fit TRBD2. V shed 6 bases and J 9 bases; nucleotides not matched to a gene: 7. There are 13 residues in the CDR3. The germline V gene has CDR1 SGHTA and CDR2 FQGNSA. The chain's CDR3 is CASRQQTSGTQYF. The CDR3 DNA reads TGTGCCAGCAGACAACAAACTAGCGGGACGCAGTATTTT. The full variable domain, in which reference TRBV7-2 and TRBJ2-3 provide the parts outside the CDR3, is GAGVSQSPSNKVTEKGKDVELRCDPISGHTALYWYRQSLGQGLEFLIYFQGNSAPDKSGLPSDRFSAERTGGSVSTLTIQRTQQEDSAVYLCASRQQTSGTQYFGPGTRLTVL.

The chain carries TRBV4-3 and TRBJ2-1, with D unresolved. The CDR3 has 16 amino acids. Trimming removed 0 bases at V and 5 bases at J, with 14 bases between. From germline, CDR1 is LGHNA and CDR2 YSLEER. In DNA, the CDR3 is TGCGCCAGCAGCCAAGATATCGGTCGGGTCAACAATGAGCAGTTCTTC. It codes for CASSQDIGRVNNEQFF.

This clone was seen once. J is TRBJ2-7 and V is TRBV7-2, with 7 bases that match TRBD2. J lost 4 bases, V lost 1 base, and 10 bases had no gene match. The CDR3 is 16 residues long. Germline V gene data show CDR1 as SGHTA and CDR2 as FQGNSA. CDR3 sequence reads: CASSLGLGEGSYEQYF. CDR3 DNA: TGTGCCAGCAGCTTAGGGCTGGGGGAGGGGTCGTACGAGCAGTACTTC. Full variable domain (remainder filled in from reference TRBV7-2 and TRBJ2-7): GAGVSQSPSNKVTEKGKDVELRCDPISGHTALYWYRQSLGQGLEFLIYFQGNSAPDKSGLPSDRFSAERTGGSVSTLTIQRTQQEDSAVYLCASSLGLGEGSYEQYFGPGTRLTVT.

V usage is TRBV21-1 and J usage is TRBJ1-2; the table's D call, TRBD1, was not checked against the DNA. TRBV21-1 is assigned pseudogene status. The CDR3 consists of 12 residues. CDR3 protein: CASSNHNYGYTF. The CDR3 DNA follows: TGTGCCAGCAGCAATCATAACTATGGCTACACCTTC.

The gene calls are TRBV24-1 and TRBJ2-2, with 7 positions matching TRBD1. The V and J ends lost 9 bases and 2 bases, in that order; junction bases with no gene match: 8. The CDR3 length is 15 residues. Per germline, CDR1 KGHDR and CDR2 SFDVKD. In DNA form, the CDR3 reads TGTGCCACCGGCACTAACAGGGGTAACACCGGGGAGCTGTTTTTT. Amino acids: CATGTNRGNTGELFF.

The chain is built from TRBV6-1 and TRBJ1-5; TRBD1 matches at 7 bases. The germline V gene has CDR1 MNHNS and CDR2 SASEGT. With 6 bases clipped from V and 4 bases from J, the junction kept 12 bases outside the gene matches. CDR3 length equals 16 residues. This chain's CDR3 is CASSESNRGRNQPQHF. The CDR3 DNA is TGTGCCAGCAGCGAATCTAACAGGGGTAGGAATCAGCCCCAGCATTTT.

This chain connects TRBV7-2 to TRBJ1-1, with TRBD1 matching over 11 bases. Trimming removed 5 bases from V and 5 bases from J; junction bases left unmatched: 7. The CDR3 is 15 residues long. The germline V gene encodes CDR1 SGHTA and CDR2 FQGNSA. In nucleotides, the CDR3 is TGTGCCAGCAGCCTTGGACAGGGGGCGAAAACTGAAGCTTTCTTT. Translated, it gives CASSLGQGAKTEAFF.

This chain connects TRBV12-5 to TRBJ2-1, with a weak D call TRBD2 (6 bases). The CDR3 consists of 17 residues. Germline V CDR1 and CDR2: LGHNT, FRNRAP. Trimming shortened V by 2 bases and J by 6 bases, and 20 bases separated the two germline ends. This CDR3 is CASGLPRSPLAVNEQFF. The DNA of the CDR3 is TGTGCTAGTGGTTTGCCACGGTCCCCCTTAGCGGTCAATGAGCAGTTCTTC.

The CDR3 region is CASSPGDSPSTDTQYF. In nucleotides, the CDR3 is TGTGCCAGCAGCCCAGGGGACAGTCCTAGCACAGATACGCAGTATTTT. The J gene is TRBJ2-3, the V gene TRBV5-4; 7 bases align to TRBD1. Germline assignment: CDR1 SGHNT and CDR2 YYREEE (reference sequence). The trim removed 4 bases at V and 0 bases at J, leaving 8 bases unmatched. This CDR3 contains 16 residues.

The rearrangement links TRBV7-8 to TRBJ2-1; possibly TRBD2 for D (5 bases). Germline V gene sequence: CDR1 SGHVS, CDR2 FQNEAQ. The CDR3 is 14 residues long. Trimming removed 8 bases at V and 1 base at J, with 12 bases between. CDR3 sequence reads: CASSPRGSYNEQFF. CDR3 sequence (DNA): TGTGCCAGCTCCCCCCGGGGTTCCTACAATGAGCAGTTCTTC. Combining the CDR3 with reference TRBV7-8 and TRBJ2-1 gives the whole variable domain GAGVSQSPRYKVAKRGQDVALRCDPISGHVSLFWYQQALGQGPEFLTYFQNEAQLDKSGLPSDRFFAERPEGSVSTLKIQRTQQEDSAVYLCASSPRGSYNEQFFGPGTRLTVL.

The genes are TRBV30 and TRBJ1-6; D is uncertain. Per germline, CDR1 GTSNPN and CDR2 SVGIG (reference sequence). The CDR3 runs to 12 residues. Trimming removed 4 bases at V and 8 bases at J, with 9 bases between. This CDR3 reads CAWTAADSPLHF. The CDR3 DNA sequence: TGTGCCTGGACGGCCGCGGATTCACCCCTCCACTTT.

The chain combines TRBV3-1 (or the pseudogene TRBV3-2) with TRBJ2-1, with 13 bases identical to TRBD2. The CDR3 extends over 16 amino acids. Germline trimming cut 1 base from V and 3 bases from J; bases unmatched to any gene: 0. The germline gives CDR1 LGHDT, CDR2 YNNKEL (reference sequence). The CDR3 loop reads CASSQGTSGGYNEQFF. CDR3 in DNA: TGTGCCAGCAGCCAAGGGACTAGCGGGGGCTACAATGAGCAGTTCTTC.

V and J are TRBV24-1 and TRBJ2-5, with TRBD1 identical over 10 bases. Germline V gene data show CDR1 as KGHDR and CDR2 as SFDVKD. CDR3 length: 15 residues. The V gene end was trimmed by 3 bases and the J gene end by 5 bases; junction bases not matched to a gene: 5. Written as DNA, the CDR3 is TGTGCCACCAGTGATCCTCGGACAGGGGGTGAGACCCAGTACTTC. Amino acids: CATSDPRTGGETQYF.

The chain links TRBV2 to TRBJ1-4; TRBD1 might be the D (6 bases). The CDR3 has 15 residues. The ends were cut back, 4 bases at V and 5 bases at J, with 14 bases in the middle. Germline V gives CDR1 SNHLY, CDR2 FYNNEI. CDR3 DNA: TGTGCCAGCAGTGCGAGAGGACAGCGAAATGAAAAACTGTTTTTT. Translating gives CASSARGQRNEKLFF. Combining the CDR3 with reference TRBV2 and TRBJ1-4 gives the whole variable domain EPEVTQTPSHQVTQMGQEVILRCVPISNHLYFYWYRQILGQKVEFLVSFYNNEISEKSEIFDDQFSVERPDGSNFTLKIRSTKLEDSAMYFCASSARGQRNEKLFFGSGTQLSVL.

Details on this clone: The sample carries other DNA sequences with the same CDR3. The chain has TRBV7-3 and TRBJ2-1; TRBD1 matches 9 bases. The J segment lost 0 bases and the V segment lost 3 bases, leaving 0 bases of the junction unmatched. The CDR3 has 15 amino acids. Germline V gene data show CDR1 as SGHTA and CDR2 as FQGTGA. The CDR3 is CASSLGQGSYNEQFF. The CDR3 bases are TGTGCCAGCAGCTTGGGACAGGGCTCCTACAATGAGCAGTTCTTC.

This clone was counted a single time. V gene TRBV5-4 combines with J gene TRBJ2-1; TRBD2 aligns across 10 bases. Germline V lookup: CDR1 SGHNT, CDR2 YYREEE (reference sequence). The V and J ends lost 6 bases and 9 bases, in that order; junction bases with no gene match: 15. The CDR3 sequence is 16 residues long. The CDR3: CASTTPRIAGGSEQFF. DNA for the CDR3: TGTGCCAGCACTACCCCCAGGATAGCGGGGGGAAGTGAGCAGTTCTTC.

The chain couples TRBV3-1 (or the pseudogene TRBV3-2) to TRBJ2-5; 12 positions agree with TRBD2. Germline-derived CDR1 and CDR2 are LGHDT and YNNKEL (reference sequence). The CDR3 is made up of 17 amino acids. V shed 0 bases and J 2 bases; nucleotides not matched to a gene: 4. The CDR3 loop reads CASSQETSGGLQETQYF. The CDR3 DNA is TGTGCCAGCAGCCAAGAAACTAGCGGGGGGCTACAAGAGACCCAGTACTTC.

The chain has TRBV5-1 and TRBJ1-1; D is unresolved. Trimming pared 4 bases from V and 5 bases from J, leaving 27 bases between. CDR1 SGHRS and CDR2 YFSETQ come from the germline V gene. This CDR3 spans 18 amino acids. CDR3 bases: TGCGCCAGCAGCGTTGCCGGGCCAAAGGCGGCGGGAGGTACTGAAGCTTTCTTT. Protein: CASSVAGPKAAGGTEAFF.

The genes are TRBV14 and TRBJ2-3, with D possibly TRBD2 on 5 matching bases. V was cut by 0 bases and J by 14 bases, with 18 bases left in between. CDR3 length: 14 residues. Germline V lookup: CDR1 SGHDN, CDR2 FVKESK. The CDR3 region has the DNA TGTGCCAGCAGCCAAGATCTTGGAACTAGTGAAGTGTATTTT. Amino acid sequence: CASSQDLGTSEVYF.

This sequence joins TRBV28 and TRBJ2-3; TRBD1 might be the D (6 bases). CDR3 length: 19 amino acids. Looked up from germline, CDR1 is MDHEN and CDR2 is SYDVKM. V lost 4 bases to trimming and J lost 2 bases, with 25 bases between them. CDR3 bases: TGTGCCAGCAGTTCTCCTGCAAAGCCTAAACAGGGACCCACAGATACGCAGTATTTT. It translates to CASSSPAKPKQGPTDTQYF.

The table lists this clone with a few counts. The CDR3 DNA reads as TGTGCCTGGAGTCCGGGACTAGGGGCAGATACGCAGTATTTT. Amino acid sequence: CAWSPGLGADTQYF. The J gene is TRBJ2-3, the V gene TRBV30; the match to TRBD2 covers 8 bases. The CDR3 has 14 residues. Trimming cost V 2 bases and J 4 bases; bases outside gene matches: 5. The germline V gene has CDR1 GTSNPN and CDR2 SVGIG (reference sequence).

V gene TRBV4-1 combines with J gene TRBJ2-1; 7 bases agree with TRBD2. Germline lookup yields CDR1 MGHRA and CDR2 YSYEKL. CDR3 length: 14 residues. V was pared by 4 bases and J by 2 bases, with 2 bases of the junction left unmatched. The CDR3 nucleotides read TGCGCCAGCAGCCCTCGGGGGGCCTACAATGAGCAGTTCTTC. Amino acid sequence: CASSPRGAYNEQFF.

The rearrangement joins TRBV4-1 to TRBJ1-2; D remains ambiguous. Trimming pared 3 bases from V and 4 bases from J, leaving 15 bases between. Germline CDR1 MGHRA, CDR2 YSYEKL. The CDR3 spans 15 residues. The CDR3 is CASSHSGPRPYGYTF. DNA for the CDR3: TGCGCCAGCAGCCACTCCGGCCCGAGGCCCTATGGCTACACCTTC.

This chain joins TRBV6-5 and TRBJ2-1; 13 bases are a match to TRBD2. The length of the CDR3 is 15 residues. Germline CDR1 MNHEY, CDR2 SVGAGI. Trimming cost V 6 bases and J 5 bases; bases outside gene matches: 4. CDR3: CASSRGTSGNNEQFF. In DNA, the CDR3 is TGTGCCAGCAGCAGGGGGACTAGCGGGAACAATGAGCAGTTCTTC.

The sample holds one count of this clone. The chain joins TRBV7-2 to TRBJ1-4; TRBD1 is a possible D gene (5 bases). Trimming took off 6 bases at V and 7 bases at J, with 12 bases between the two ends. CDR1 is SGHTA, CDR2 FQGNSA, per germline. The CDR3 runs 13 residues. The CDR3 sequence: CASSQGISEKLFF. Written as DNA, the CDR3 is TGTGCCAGCAGTCAGGGAATCAGTGAAAAACTGTTTTTT.

The rearrangement uses TRBV7-8 and TRBJ2-1, with TRBD2 matching 13 bases. The V segment lost 5 bases and the J segment 7 bases; nucleotides outside the gene matches: 11. Germline V gene sequence: CDR1 SGHVS, CDR2 FQNEAQ. The CDR3 has 17 amino acids. Written as DNA, the CDR3 is TGTGCCAGCAGCCTCAATAGACTAGCGGGGGGAGGGAATGAGCAGTTCTTC. Translation gives CASSLNRLAGGGNEQFF.